This TCR beta chain was sequenced for a study of T cell changes during pregnancy in multiple sclerosis. The table came from immunoSEQ multiplex PCR; TCRdb's copy has only in-frame clones and leaves some out. Of 56,000 or so clones in the sample, roughly nine tenths were seen once. The sample in question was CD4+ T cells from peripheral blood mononuclear cells, obtained in the third trimester of pregnancy. This TCR was sampled from a female donor with multiple sclerosis, enrolled in a pregnancy study.

The CDR3 nucleotides read TGTGCCAGTAGTATAGCGCATACAGGGGGCACTGAAGCTTTCTTT. This codes for CASSIAHTGGTEAFF. This chain joins TRBV19 and TRBJ1-1, with TRBD1 matching 8 bases. Germline V gene sequence: CDR1 LNHDA, CDR2 SQIVND (reference sequence). The V segment lost 1 base and the J segment 4 bases; nucleotides outside the gene matches: 5. This CDR3 has 15 amino acids.